The 21 T cell receptor beta chains listed next were all sequenced from one sample in a study of T cells in Graves' hyperthyroidism and ophthalmopathy (dated by TCRdb to the late 2010s). To prepare the library, multiplex PCR was applied. This sample was sequenced with an Illumina HiSeq 2000. The TCR beta CDR3 regions were amplified from the RNA transcripts. The TCR CDR3 was subjected to a first round of RT-PCR using the HTBI primer set and the Qiagen OneStep RT-PCR kit. TCRdb reprocessed the public reads (quality trimming at Q25 with fastp, clone calling with MiXCR) and kept in-frame beta chains. When rows share a CDR3 protein, they turn into one entry using the most common DNA and genes. The sample includes hundreds of thousands of distinct CDR3 sequences, with 40% to 55% observed a single time. About 7.8% of the sample belongs to the ten largest clones. Sequencing was performed on peripheral blood or thyroid tissue (not recorded which). The receptors come from a woman between 18 and 29 years old with Graves' hyperthyroidism. Donor details come from another sample of the same person, matched by shared clones.

This clonotype was recorded many times. This chain connects TRBV2 to TRBJ1-5, with 10 bases fitting TRBD1. Germline V CDR1 and CDR2: SNHLY, FYNNEI. Germline trimming cut 8 bases from V and 6 bases from J; bases unmatched to any gene: 4. This CDR3 region has 13 residues. This CDR3 is CASDRGLGQPQHF. Written as DNA, the CDR3 is TGTGCCAGCGACAGGGGGCTCGGTCAGCCCCAGCATTTT.

The rearrangement joins TRBV7-9 to TRBJ2-2; D could derive from TRBD1 or TRBD2 (5 bases each). Trimming took 6 bases from V and 1 from J, leaving 9 bases between them. Per germline, CDR1 SEHNR and CDR2 FQNEAQ (reference sequence). The CDR3 runs to 14 residues. Here the CDR3 reads CASRKRGNTGELFF. The CDR3 DNA follows: TGTGCCAGCAGGAAGAGGGGGAACACCGGGGAGCTGTTTTTT.

This clonotype has at least ten counts. The gene calls are TRBV7-9 and TRBJ1-2; D is unclear. This CDR3 contains 11 residues. With 2 bases removed from V and 6 bases from J, the gap between germline ends came to 4 bases. Germline V CDR1 and CDR2: SEHNR, FQNEAQ (reference sequence). In DNA form, the CDR3 reads TGTGCCAGCAGCTTAAGGGATGGCTACACCTTC. Amino acids: CASSLRDGYTF.

J is TRBJ2-7 and V is TRBV29-1; 9 bases are shared with TRBD1. The CDR3 sequence is 14 residues long. CDR1 SQVTM and CDR2 ANQGSEA come from the germline V gene. J lost 1 base, V lost 7 bases, and 8 bases had no gene match. This CDR3 reads CSAIPGQGSYEQYF. The CDR3 bases are TGCAGCGCTATACCGGGACAGGGTTCCTACGAGCAGTACTTC.

Details on this clonotype: A clone one base away is much larger, so this may be a read error. The gene calls are TRBV10-3 and TRBJ2-5; no reliable D call. The length of the CDR3 is 13 residues. Germline V gives CDR1 ENHRY, CDR2 SYGVKD. The CDR3 coding sequence is TGTGCCATCAGTGGTAAAGGGCTGGAGATCCAGTACTTC. Encoded protein: CAISGKGLEIQYF.

This clonotype was found once. The chain is built from TRBV19 and TRBJ1-6, with 7 positions matching TRBD1. The length of the CDR3 is 15 residues. In germline, CDR1 is LNHDA, CDR2 SQIVND (reference sequence). The V and J ends lost 6 bases and 11 bases, in that order; junction bases with no gene match: 13. The CDR3 loop reads CASSTMDRRWPPLHF. CDR3 coding DNA: TGTGCCAGTAGCACTATGGACAGGCGTTGGCCACCCCTCCACTTT.

About this clonotype itself: A much larger clone differs by one base, so this may be a read error. The chain couples TRBV10-3 to TRBJ1-6; the D is unclear. Germline assignment: CDR1 ENHRY and CDR2 SYGVKD. This CDR3 spans 15 amino acids. Trimming cost V 10 bases and J 10 bases, with 23 bases left between them. CDR3 nucleotides: TGTGCCAGCAGCCCCCGGGCAGGAATAGGCTCACCCCTCCACTTT. It specifies CASSPRAGIGSPLHF.

CDR3 bases: TGTGCCACCAGTAAGGGGGGAGGAGCTTTCTTT. Protein product: CATSKGGGAFF. The rearrangement uses TRBV24-1 and TRBJ1-1; maybe TRBD1 (6 bases). Looked up from germline, CDR1 is KGHDR and CDR2 is SFDVKD. The V end lost 6 bases, the J end lost 10 bases, and 11 bases lay between the germline ends. CDR3 length equals 11 residues.

Ten or more counts support this clonotype. V and J are TRBV2 and TRBJ2-5; a weak D match, TRBD1 (6 bases). Trimming cost V 6 bases and J 0 bases, with 11 bases left between them. Per germline, CDR1 SNHLY and CDR2 FYNNEI. The CDR3 loop spans 14 amino acids. The CDR3 region is CASSHREYQETQYF. CDR3 DNA: TGTGCCAGCAGCCACAGGGAGTACCAAGAGACCCAGTACTTC.

The chain employs TRBV10-3 and TRBJ1-6; possibly TRBD1 for D (5 bases). Between the trimmed V and J ends, which lost 11 bases and 9 bases, there was a span of 20 bases. The CDR3 extends over 14 amino acids. Germline V CDR1 and CDR2: ENHRY, SYGVKD. CDR3 in DNA: TGTGCCTGCAGTCCGGGGGGTCTCGGTTCACCCCTCCACTTT. It encodes CACSPGGLGSPLHF.

J is TRBJ1-6 and V is TRBV15, with 8 nucleotides matching TRBD1. This CDR3 spans 12 amino acids. V lost 1 base, J lost 14 bases, and 1 base stayed unmatched. Germline CDR1 is LNHNV and CDR2 is YYDKDF (reference sequence). This chain's CDR3 is CATSRADRALHF. The CDR3 DNA reads TGTGCCACCAGCAGAGCGGACAGGGCCCTCCACTTT.

The rearrangement uses TRBV7-9 and TRBJ2-7; D remains ambiguous. The ends were cut back, 4 bases at V and 3 bases at J, with 16 bases in the middle. This CDR3 has 15 amino acids. The germline V gene encodes CDR1 SEHNR and CDR2 FQNEAQ (reference sequence). The CDR3 nucleotides read TGTGCCAGCAGCTCCCGCGCAGGACCGATCTACGAGCAGTACTTC. It translates to CASSSRAGPIYEQYF.

The gene calls are TRBV19 and TRBJ2-7; 10 bases map to TRBD2. The CDR3 sequence is 14 residues long. CDR1 LNHDA and CDR2 SQIVND come from the germline V gene (reference sequence). With V trimmed by 6 bases and J by 4 bases, 6 bases remained unmatched. Written as DNA, the CDR3 is TGTGCCAGTAGGGTTAGCGGGAGGACTTACGAGCAGTACTTC. Its translation is CASRVSGRTYEQYF.

This clonotype has only a few counts. The chain joins TRBV10-3 to TRBJ1-1; D perhaps matches TRBD1 (6 bases). Germline loops: CDR1 ENHRY, CDR2 SYGVKD. This CDR3 contains 14 residues. Trimming stripped 7 bases from V and 3 bases from J, with 15 bases between. The CDR3, as DNA: TGTGCCATCACACGAACAGGGACCGACACTGAAGCTTTCTTT. This codes for CAITRTGTDTEAFF.

This clonotype showed up just a few times. This chain connects TRBV20-1 to TRBJ1-5; 8 nucleotides match TRBD1. V shed 2 bases, J shed 5 bases, and the junction held 5 bases outside the gene matches. Germline V lookup: CDR1 DFQATT, CDR2 SNEGSKA (reference sequence). This CDR3 region has 14 residues. CDR3 sequence: CSARYRQGHQPQHF. The CDR3 region has the DNA TGCAGTGCTAGATATAGACAGGGGCATCAGCCCCAGCATTTT.

A word on this clonotype: A much larger clone is a single base away; this may be a read error. The V call is TRBV29-1, the J call TRBJ2-7; the D gene is possibly TRBD1 (6 bases). This CDR3 contains 13 residues. From germline, CDR1 is SQVTM and CDR2 ANQGSEA. CDR3 region: CSVEGTALYKQYF. As DNA, the CDR3 is TGCAGCGTTGAAGGGACAGCCCTCTACAAGCAGTACTTC.

Points on this clonotype: This may be a read error: a much more frequent sequence differs by one nucleotide. CDR3 DNA sequence: TGTGCCATCAGTTATTTGGGGGCAAGGGAGCAGTACTTC. This codes for CAISYLGAREQYF. The rearrangement links TRBV10-3 to TRBJ2-7, with a weak D call TRBD1 (6 bases). Germline lookup yields CDR1 ENHRY and CDR2 SYGVKD. The V end was cut by 5 bases, the J end by 7 bases, with 15 bases between. The CDR3 runs to 13 residues.

This clonotype has a single count. The rearrangement uses TRBV29-1 and TRBJ2-2, with TRBD2 identical over 7 bases. J gave up 0 bases and V 2 bases, and 6 bases lay outside the gene matches. Per germline, CDR1 SQVTM and CDR2 ANQGSEA. This CDR3 has 16 amino acids. CDR3 nucleotides: TGCAGCGTTGAAATTGAAAGCGGGACGAACACCGGGGAGCTGTTTTTT. Protein sequence: CSVEIESGTNTGELFF.

There are a few counts of this clonotype. This sequence joins TRBV5-1 and TRBJ2-5; tentative D call: TRBD2 (5 bases). CDR3 length: 13 residues. CDR1 is SGHRS and CDR2 is YFSETQ in the germline V gene. The V and J ends lost 5 bases and 5 bases respectively, with 13 bases between them. CDR3 loop: CASSAGGSETQYF. DNA of the CDR3: TGCGCCAGCAGTGCCGGAGGTAGCGAGACCCAGTACTTC.

At least ten counts were recorded for this clonotype. J is TRBJ1-6 and V is TRBV20-1; possibly TRBD1 for D (5 bases). The V gene lost 1 base and the J gene lost 7 bases, with 11 bases spanning the gap. The length of the CDR3 is 14 residues. Looked up from germline, CDR1 is DFQATT and CDR2 is SNEGSKA (reference sequence). The CDR3 region has the DNA TGCAGTGCTAGAGTCGGGGGTGGAAATTCACCCCTCCACTTT. It specifies CSARVGGGNSPLHF.

This clonotype came up many times. V gene TRBV15 combines with J gene TRBJ1-1; TRBD1 agrees at 7 bases. After removal of 0 bases from V and 4 bases from J, the junction contained 5 bases not matched to a gene. Germline loops: CDR1 LNHNV, CDR2 YYDKDF (reference sequence). This CDR3 region has 15 residues. CDR3 bases: TGTGCCACCAGCAGAGACCGGGACAGTATCACTGAAGCTTTCTTT. Its protein product is CATSRDRDSITEAFF.